This is a list of T cell receptor beta chains from one sample in a study of blood T cell repertoires in COVID-19. Profiling relied on immunoSEQ multiplex PCR, and the TCRdb table lists in-frame clones only, not all of them. The sample includes roughly 50,000 clones, 86% of them seen just once. Sequenced: peripheral blood. These receptors were obtained from a woman aged 60-75 years with acute or convalescent COVID-19. Both conserved end residues are part of each CDR3. The D gene is left open where the match is weak. For some rows the clone size is stated as once, few or many, or as a class when expanded; others skip it.

abundance	v_gene	j_gene	d_gene	CDR3aa	CDR3nt
NA	TRBV6-5	TRBJ2-1	NA	CASRRAGGLYNEQFF	TGTGCCAGCAGAAGGGCAGGGGGGTTGTACAATGAGCAGTTCTTC
NA	TRBV27	TRBJ2-7	NA	CASSLQGTYEQYF	TGTGCCAGCAGTTTGCAGGGCACCTACGAGCAGTACTTC
NA	TRBV9	TRBJ2-2	NA	CASSLLERQGGELFF	TGTGCCAGCAGCCTCCTGGAGCGCCAAGGCGGGGAGCTGTTTTTT
NA	TRBV5-4	TRBJ1-1	NA	CASSLDRWNTEAFF	TGTGCCAGCAGCTTGGACAGGTGGAACACTGAAGCTTTCTTT
NA	TRBV3-1/TRBV3-2	TRBJ2-1	NA	CASSQDVISGPGLNEQFF	TGTGCCAGCAGCCAAGATGTTATCAGCGGCCCAGGACTGAATGAGCAGTTCTTC
once	TRBV9	TRBJ2-2	TRBD1	CASREGQVNTGELFF	TGTGCCAGCAGGGAGGGACAGGTGAACACCGGGGAGCTGTTTTTT
NA	TRBV6-5	TRBJ1-5	TRBD1	CASSYSGQGNQPQHF	TGTGCCAGCAGTTACTCGGGACAGGGTAATCAGCCCCAGCATTTT
NA	TRBV5-1	TRBJ2-5	TRBD2	CASSSSGRETQYF	TGCGCCAGCAGCTCGAGCGGGAGAGAGACCCAGTACTTC
NA	TRBV3-1/TRBV3-2	TRBJ1-1	TRBD1	CASSQPLGGGAFTEAFF	TGTGCCAGCAGCCAACCCCTTGGAGGGGGCGCTTTCACTGAAGCTTTCTTT
NA	TRBV5-5	TRBJ1-2	TRBD1	CASGQGASGYTF	TGTGCCAGTGGACAGGGTGCAAGTGGCTACACCTTC
NA	TRBV9	TRBJ2-5	NA	CASSAQGQETQYF	TGTGCCAGCAGCGCCCAGGGGCAAGAGACCCAGTACTTC
NA	TRBV11-2	TRBJ1-2	TRBD1	CASTPAGTGLIHTF	TGTGCCAGCACCCCAGCCGGGACAGGCTTAATTCACACCTTC
NA	TRBV3-1/TRBV3-2	TRBJ1-3	NA	CASSLSDSGAVGRNTIYF	TGTGCCAGCAGCCTCTCCGACAGTGGGGCCGTCGGGCGAAACACCATATATTTT
NA	TRBV9	TRBJ1-3	NA	CASSVVGGSSGNTIYF	TGTGCCAGCAGCGTAGTCGGGGGGAGCTCTGGAAACACCATATATTTT
NA	TRBV4-2	TRBJ1-2	NA	CASSQDSGLNNGYTF	TGTGCCAGCAGCCAAGATTCAGGCCTCAACAATGGCTACACCTTC
NA	TRBV5-6	TRBJ2-7	NA	CASSLWTPYEQYF	TGTGCCAGCAGCCTGTGGACACCCTATGAGCAGTACTTC
NA	TRBV2	TRBJ2-6	NA	CASSTLRDSGANVLTF	TGTGCCAGCAGCACTCTCAGGGATTCTGGGGCCAACGTCCTGACTTTC
NA	TRBV3-1/TRBV3-2	TRBJ1-5	NA	CASSQDNPFGGNQPQHF	TGTGCCAGCAGCCAAGATAACCCATTCGGGGGCAATCAGCCCCAGCATTTT
NA	TRBV5-1	TRBJ1-2	NA	CASSAGSGILNYGYTF	TGCGCCAGCAGCGCAGGATCAGGTATCTTAAACTATGGCTACACCTTC
NA	TRBV27	TRBJ2-2	TRBD2	CASSFTGGMSGELFF	TGTGCCAGCAGTTTTACGGGAGGAATGTCCGGGGAGCTGTTTTTT
few	TRBV5-1	TRBJ2-1	NA	CASSSGTRRNEQFF	TGCGCCAGCAGCTCCGGGACTCGGCGCAATGAGCAGTTCTTC
NA	TRBV30	TRBJ1-2	NA	CAWSLEGTLGGYTF	TGTGCCTGGAGTCTCGAGGGAACTCTCGGTGGCTACACCTTC
NA	TRBV4-1	TRBJ1-2	NA	CASSQEGSRVSGYTF	TGCGCCAGCAGCCAAGAGGGGAGCCGGGTCTCTGGCTACACCTTC
NA	TRBV6-6	TRBJ1-2	NA	CASSTQGSQEGYTF	TGTGCCAGCAGTACCCAGGGCAGCCAGGAGGGCTACACCTTC
NA	TRBV7-6	TRBJ1-1	NA	CASTLTSTGHNTEAFF	TGTGCCAGCACCCTCACCTCGACAGGACATAACACTGAAGCTTTCTTT
NA	TRBV19	TRBJ2-5	TRBD1	CASSKGQGETQYF	TGTGCCAGTAGCAAGGGACAGGGGGAGACCCAGTACTTC
once	TRBV5-1	TRBJ2-5	TRBD2	CASSLAGVQETQYF	TGCGCCAGCAGCTTAGCGGGGGTCCAAGAGACCCAGTACTTC
NA	TRBV6-5	TRBJ1-1	NA	CASRTNRVGEAFF	TGTGCCAGCAGAACCAACAGGGTAGGTGAAGCTTTCTTT
NA	TRBV6-6	TRBJ2-1	TRBD2	CASSPGGSWANEQFF	TGTGCCAGCAGCCCCGGGGGGAGTTGGGCGAATGAGCAGTTCTTC
NA	TRBV19	TRBJ1-1	NA	CASSIAGPTEAFF	TGTGCCAGTAGTATTGCGGGACCGACTGAAGCTTTCTTT
NA	TRBV7-9	TRBJ2-1	TRBD1	CASSFGTDEQFF	TGTGCCAGCAGCTTCGGGACAGATGAGCAGTTCTTC
NA	TRBV5-5	TRBJ1-2	NA	CASSFGTGYGYTF	TGTGCCAGCAGCTTTGGGACTGGCTATGGCTACACCTTC
few	TRBV10-3	TRBJ1-1	NA	CAISEADGKRAFF	TGTGCCATCAGTGAGGCGGACGGGAAACGGGCTTTCTTT
NA	TRBV7-2	TRBJ2-3	TRBD2	CASSNWDYNVGDTQYF	TGTGCCAGCAGCAACTGGGACTACAATGTTGGGGATACGCAGTATTTT
NA	TRBV19	TRBJ1-1	NA	CASSIDLRGNTEAFF	TGTGCCAGTAGTATAGATCTCCGGGGGAACACTGAAGCTTTCTTT
NA	TRBV2	TRBJ1-2	TRBD1	CARQGIEGYTF	TGTGCCAGACAGGGGATTGAAGGCTACACCTTC
NA	TRBV5-8	TRBJ1-1	TRBD1	CASSTLTGYVTEAFF	TGTGCCAGCAGCACCTTGACAGGGTATGTAACTGAAGCTTTCTTT
NA	TRBV5-6	TRBJ2-5	NA	CASSRPHREWKETQYF	TGTGCCAGCAGCCGTCCCCACAGGGAGTGGAAAGAGACCCAGTACTTC
NA	TRBV5-1	TRBJ1-1	NA	CASSLEGRGTNAFF	TGCGCCAGCAGCTTGGAGGGGAGGGGAACGAATGCTTTCTTT